This TCR beta chain came from a study of blood T cell repertoires in COVID-19. For the study at large: COVID-19 samples collected from the United States, Italy and Spain covered acute and convalescent phases. T cells, B-cell-depleted T cells, or PBMCs provided the cDNA or gDNA that served as material.

Authors' analysis steps: Estimation of nucleated cell counts was performed using reference gene primer amplification. Data came from immunoSEQ multiplex PCR; TCRdb stores just in-frame clones and leaves some out. V and J calls and clone size are copied from that table; D and trimming were computed from the DNA. Among 200,000 to 250,000 clones listed, around 87% were seen once. The length of the CDR3 is 14 residues. V was shortened by 4 bases and J by 4 bases, with 10 bases between the two germline ends. Germline CDR1 and CDR2: MGHRA and YSYEKL. Sequenced input: peripheral blood. The sequence was obtained from a woman aged 25 to 39 who had recovered from COVID-19. V is TRBV4-1 and J is TRBJ2-2; D is uncertain. CDR3: CASSPGWSTGELFF. The CDR3 DNA sequence: TGCGCCAGCAGCCCTGGGTGGAGCACCGGGGAGCTGTTTTTT.